This TCR beta chain was documented in a study of T cell clonotyping in hematopoietic cell transplantation. Study as a whole: Recipients' pretransplant samples followed cytoreduction. Study-level findings and limits: Few recipient clonotypes overlapped donors; over 95% were de novo at given depth.

A remark on this clone: Its antigen is unidentified.

Germline CDR1 is LGHNA and CDR2 is YSLEER. The V end was cut by 1 base, the J end by 1 base, with 10 bases between. This CDR3 has 15 amino acids. As to time point: recipient sample about 28 days before transplant, after cytoreduction. Blood collection times were about day -28 and days 30, 100, 180 posttransplant. The assay was immunoSEQ multiplex PCR, and TCRdb's table has in-frame clones only and misses some. The table shows roughly 34,000 clones, with over 85% occurring only once. The clonotype originates from a man in his forties with chronic myeloid leukemia. Some clones in this sample may be carry-over from other donors' samples. Sequenced here: peripheral blood mononuclear cells, sampled before stem cell transplant. The chain carries TRBV4-3 and TRBJ2-5; the D gene is possibly TRBD1 (5 bases). Here the CDR3 reads CASSQVLGPQETQYF. Here the CDR3 DNA reads TGCGCCAGCAGCCAAGTCCTGGGGCCCCAAGAGACCCAGTACTTC.